Following are 22 T cell receptor beta chains from one sample sequenced in a study of shared clonotypes between healthy human individuals (dated by TCRdb to between 2020 and 2021). The library was built by means of the immunoSEQ multiplex PCR assay. Imported from immuneACCESS, the table was reduced by TCRdb to in-frame sequences with V and J called. These copies leave out some clones; in studies compared against another copy, an unresolved V gene accounts for under half, and the cause of the remainder is not known. The sample table shows roughly 1,000,000 clones, and 75% to 80% are seen once. The biggest ten clones account for 0.5% to 0.65% of the sample. The specimen sequenced was memory CD4+ T cells from PBMCs. The sample's cell subset or site label is to be understood as: CD45RA-negative fraction. The receptors originated from a man younger than 35 in good health. Some clones in this sample may be carry-over from other donors' samples.

The chain employs TRBV19 and TRBJ1-4; 7 positions match TRBD1. The junction had 8 bases not matched to a gene; V was cut back by 7 bases and J by 0 bases. The CDR3 sequence is 16 residues long. Germline values: CDR1 LNHDA, CDR2 SQIVND (reference sequence). The CDR3 DNA reads TGTGCCAGTATGGGCAGGGGGTTGGCAACTAATGAAAAACTGTTTTTT. Its protein product is CASMGRGLATNEKLFF.

This clone was detected a few times. The V gene is TRBV5-4, the J gene TRBJ2-1, with D unresolved. The CDR3 runs 12 residues. Germline V gene data show CDR1 as SGHNT and CDR2 as YYREEE (reference sequence). Deletions cut 3 bases from V and 9 bases from J, with 10 bases between. The CDR3 nucleotides read TGTGCCAGCAGCTGGAGAGAAGGTGAGCAGTTCTTC. This sequence encodes CASSWREGEQFF.

J is TRBJ1-1 and V is TRBV6-1; D is undetermined. The CDR3 has 11 amino acids. The germline V and J ends were trimmed by 7 bases and 5 bases, with 8 bases remaining between them. The germline V gene has CDR1 MNHNS and CDR2 SASEGT. In DNA, the CDR3 is TGTGCCAGCATGTTATGGACTGAAGCTTTCTTT. Translating gives CASMLWTEAFF.

Note on this clone: Being one base from a much bigger clone, this may be a read error. J is TRBJ2-3 and V is TRBV7-3; no firm D call. The CDR3 has 13 amino acids. Trimming stripped 5 bases from V and 0 bases from J, with 6 bases between. The V gene's germline CDR1 is SGHTA and CDR2 FQGTGA. This CDR3 is CASSAASTDTQYF. CDR3 nucleotide sequence: TGTGCCAGCAGCGCAGCTAGCACAGATACGCAGTATTTT. The variable domain in full, completed from reference TRBV7-3 and TRBJ2-3, reads GAGVSQTPSNKVTEKGKYVELRCDPISGHTALYWYRQSLGQGPEFLIYFQGTGAADDSGLPNDRFFAVRPEGSVSTLKIQRTERGDSAVYLCASSAASTDTQYFGPGTRLTVL.

The rearrangement links TRBV9 to TRBJ2-3; D ambiguous. V was shortened by 0 bases and J by 2 bases, with 13 bases between the two germline ends. This CDR3 is built from 16 residues. Germline V gene lookup returns CDR1 SGDLS and CDR2 YYNGEE. CDR3 region: CASSVGPDGYTDTQYF. CDR3 DNA: TGTGCCAGCAGCGTAGGCCCGGACGGTTACACAGATACGCAGTATTTT.

The J gene is TRBJ1-4, the V gene TRBV9; a weak D match, TRBD1 (5 bases). Between the trimmed V and J ends, which lost 10 bases and 2 bases, there was a span of 18 bases. This CDR3 region has 15 residues. Germline CDR1 SGDLS, CDR2 YYNGEE. This CDR3 is CASSRGGVTNEKLFF. CDR3 DNA sequence: TGTGCCTCTTCGAGGGGTGGGGTGACTAATGAAAAACTGTTTTTT. The variable domain in full, with the rest retrieved from reference TRBV9 and TRBJ1-4, is DSGVTQTPKHLITATGQRVTLRCSPRSGDLSVYWYQQSLDQGLQFLIQYYNGEERAKGNILERFSAQQFPDLHSELNLSSLELGDSALYFCASSRGGVTNEKLFFGSGTQLSVL.

This sequence joins TRBV7-9 and TRBJ1-4; maybe TRBD1 (5 bases). V was shortened by 0 bases and J by 7 bases, with 15 bases between the two germline ends. CDR1 and CDR2 from the germline V gene are SEHNR and FQNEAQ (reference sequence). The CDR3 sequence is 16 residues long. The DNA for the CDR3 is TGTGCCAGCAGCTTAGCGGTGGGGTCAGGGAGTGAAAAACTGTTTTTT. Translation gives CASSLAVGSGSEKLFF.

V and J are TRBV2 and TRBJ1-5, with D maybe TRBD1 (6 bases). The CDR3 contains 14 residues. CDR1 is SNHLY and CDR2 is FYNNEI in the germline V gene. With 8 bases removed from V and 2 bases from J, the gap between germline ends came to 13 bases. The CDR3 DNA reads as TGTGCCAGCGTACCACAGGGACGCAATCAGCCCCAGCATTTT. It translates to CASVPQGRNQPQHF.

The chain joins TRBV7-9 to TRBJ2-1; 11 nucleotides match TRBD2. This CDR3 contains 15 residues. The J segment lost 9 bases and the V segment lost 5 bases, leaving 9 bases of the junction unmatched. Germline loops: CDR1 SEHNR, CDR2 FQNEAQ (reference sequence). The CDR3 bases are TGTGCCAGCAGCGTGGGGACTAGCGGAGACCGTGAGCAGTTCTTC. Amino acid sequence: CASSVGTSGDREQFF.

The rearrangement joins TRBV7-2 to TRBJ2-1, with TRBD2 identical over 16 bases. Germline CDR1 and CDR2: SGHTA and FQGNSA. V was clipped by 1 base and J by 5 bases; unmatched bases: 8. The CDR3 is 19 residues long. The CDR3 DNA reads as TGTGCCAGCAGCTTAGAGGGGACTAGCGGGAGGGCCCGCGACAATGAGCAGTTCTTC. Protein sequence: CASSLEGTSGRARDNEQFF.

This clone showed up just once. CDR3 residues: CASRIRDRPSWELFF. The CDR3 coding sequence is TGTGCCAGCAGAATCCGGGACAGGCCGAGTTGGGAGCTGTTTTTT. This chain links TRBV6-1 with TRBJ2-2; 8 bases fit TRBD1. The CDR3 totals 15 residues. CDR1 and CDR2 from the germline V gene are MNHNS and SASEGT. Trimming cost V 6 bases and J 9 bases; bases outside gene matches: 12.

This clone came up many times. This sequence joins TRBV25-1 and TRBJ2-6; D might be TRBD1 (6 bases). CDR1 is MGHDK, CDR2 SYGVNS, per germline. V was pared by 6 bases and J by 2 bases, with 11 bases between. This CDR3 region has 15 residues. The CDR3 reads CASSRGGTGANVLTF. The CDR3 coding sequence is TGTGCCAGCAGCCGAGGGGGAACTGGGGCCAACGTCCTGACTTTC.

The chain couples TRBV28 to TRBJ1-5; D is perhaps TRBD1 (6 bases). CDR3 length: 17 amino acids. Germline CDR1 is MDHEN and CDR2 is SYDVKM. Trimming pared 6 bases from V and 0 bases from J, leaving 18 bases between. This CDR3 reads CASSSPPGQNSNQPQHF. CDR3 coding DNA: TGTGCCAGCAGCTCCCCTCCGGGACAAAATAGCAATCAGCCCCAGCATTTT.

Note on this clone: A far bigger clonotype differs at one base, so this is likely a read error. This rearrangement joins TRBV10-1 to TRBJ2-7; D is uncertain. In germline, CDR1 is WNHNN, CDR2 SYGVQD (reference sequence). CDR3 length: 14 amino acids. The CDR3 region has the DNA TGCACCAGCAGTGCTTCAAGGGCCCCCTACGAGCAGTACTTC. Encoded protein: CTSSASRAPYEQYF.

The rearrangement joins TRBV4-1 to TRBJ1-5; 7 bases agree with TRBD1. V was clipped by 2 bases and J by 0 bases; unmatched bases: 4. Germline V gene data show CDR1 as MGHRA and CDR2 as YSYEKL. The CDR3 has 16 amino acids. As DNA, the CDR3 is TGCGCCAGCAGCCAAAACAGGGGATTTAGCAATCAGCCCCAGCATTTT. This codes for CASSQNRGFSNQPQHF.

The chain joins TRBV6-4 to TRBJ2-7; no reliable D call. The germline V gene encodes CDR1 MRHNA and CDR2 SNTAGT. This CDR3 has 14 residues. Trimming cost V 10 bases and J 3 bases, with 19 bases left between them. CDR3 nucleotide sequence: TGTGCCACCCCGCGTAGACCGTGCGGCTACGAGCAGTACTTC. Its translation is CATPRRPCGYEQYF.

V usage is TRBV6-1 and J usage is TRBJ2-5; 7 bases are a match to TRBD1. This CDR3 has 13 amino acids. Looked up from germline, CDR1 is MNHNS and CDR2 is SASEGT. V lost 7 bases, J lost 2 bases, and 4 bases stayed unmatched. The CDR3 is CASTHRGQETQYF. The CDR3 nucleotides are TGTGCCAGCACCCACAGGGGACAAGAGACCCAGTACTTC.

The rearrangement joins TRBV19 to TRBJ1-5; D possibly corresponds to TRBD1 (5 bases). The V end was cut by 5 bases, the J end by 3 bases, with 14 bases between. The germline gives CDR1 LNHDA, CDR2 SQIVND (reference sequence). The CDR3 length is 15 residues. CDR3 DNA: TGTGCCAGTAGTTTCCGGGGGACGTTCAATCAGCCCCAGCATTTT. It is translated as CASSFRGTFNQPQHF.

The rearrangement links TRBV7-4 to TRBJ1-5; D is undetermined. This CDR3 has 16 amino acids. V was shortened by 5 bases and J by 2 bases, with 16 bases between the two germline ends. Germline values: CDR1 SGHVT, CDR2 SQSDAQ. CDR3 nucleotide sequence: TGTGCCAGCAGCCGAGTCCGGGAATTGGGCAATCAGCCCCAGCATTTT. This codes for CASSRVRELGNQPQHF.

This clone has at least ten counts. The chain carries TRBV28 and TRBJ1-4; 8 nucleotides agree with TRBD1. The germline V gene encodes CDR1 MDHEN and CDR2 SYDVKM. Trimming took 6 bases from V and 10 from J; bases not matched to a gene: 10. This CDR3 comprises 14 residues. The CDR3 loop is CASSRDRTRTKLFF. The DNA of the CDR3 is TGTGCCAGCAGCAGGGACAGGACCCGGACAAAACTGTTTTTT.

The chain recombines TRBV7-2 with TRBJ2-4, with 7 bases lining up with TRBD1. CDR3 length: 15 residues. Per the germline V gene, CDR1 is SGHTA and CDR2 is FQGNSA. J was trimmed by 2 bases and V by 5 bases; bases with no gene match: 6. The CDR3 nucleotides read TGTGCCAGCAGCCCTCCGGGACAGCCCAAAAACATTCAGTACTTC. It encodes CASSPPGQPKNIQYF.

The V call is TRBV6-1, the J call TRBJ1-2; a possible D gene is TRBD1 (5 bases). The CDR3 is 16 residues long. The V gene lost 1 base and the J gene lost 4 bases, with 16 bases spanning the gap. Germline V gives CDR1 MNHNS, CDR2 SASEGT. CDR3 sequence reads: CASSEGAAGYPYGYTF. The CDR3, as DNA: TGTGCCAGCAGTGAAGGGGCGGCAGGGTACCCCTATGGCTACACCTTC.